This is a list of T cell receptor beta chains from one sample in a study of cytomegalovirus exposure and HLA in healthy donors. Repertoires were generated with immunoSEQ multiplex PCR, while TCRdb's copy carries only in-frame clones and drops some. In the table there are approximately 160,000 clones, under 90% of which are singletons. The source material was PBMCs. The receptors were gathered from a man aged 18-30 years in good health and CMV-seropositive. The CDR3 runs from the conserved cysteine through the conserved F or W. D genes are given only for firm matches. Where a row states a size, it is once, few, many or the class of an expanded clone; other rows omit it.

abundance	len	v_gene	j_gene	d_gene	CDR3nt	CDR3aa
.	16	TRBV4-1	TRBJ2-5	TRBD1	TGCGCCAGCAGCCAATCAGGGGGCGTTGCGCAAGAGACCCAGTACTTC	CASSQSGGVAQETQYF
.	19	TRBV5-1	TRBJ2-5	.	TGCGCCAGCAGCTTGGAGCCGACAGGACATCTAAGGTCTCAAGAGACCCAGTACTTC	CASSLEPTGHLRSQETQYF
once	15	TRBV19	TRBJ2-7	.	TGTGCCAGTAGTATCGTTGTCGGGTACTCCTACGAGCAGTACTTC	CASSIVVGYSYEQYF
.	16	TRBV11-2	TRBJ2-1	TRBD2	TGTGCCAGCAGCCGTCTGGGACTAGCGACCTACAATGAGCAGTTCTTC	CASSRLGLATYNEQFF
.	14	TRBV5-5	TRBJ2-7	.	TGTGCCAGCAGCTTGGGGTGGTCAGGGTACGAGCAGTACTTC	CASSLGWSGYEQYF
.	14	TRBV6-6	TRBJ1-5	.	TGTGCCAGCAGTTACCGCGTTAGCAATCAGCCCCAGCATTTT	CASSYRVSNQPQHF
.	15	TRBV11-3	TRBJ2-5	.	TGTGCCAGCAGCCCCACGACAGCGTACCAAGAGACCCAGTACTTC	CASSPTTAYQETQYF
.	15	TRBV25-1	TRBJ1-4	.	TGTGCCAGCAGTGGTACAGAGGACATTAATGAAAAACTGTTTTTT	CASSGTEDINEKLFF
.	15	TRBV28	TRBJ2-3	.	TGTGCCAGCAGTAAACCACTATATCTCGGAGATACGCAGTATTTT	CASSKPLYLGDTQYF
.	13	TRBV27	TRBJ1-1	.	TGTGCCAGCAGTTTAGAGGTGAGCACTGAAGCTTTCTTT	CASSLEVSTEAFF
.	19	TRBV28	TRBJ1-2	TRBD1	TGTGCCAGCAGTTTATCCCCCCCACTGCGGGACAGGGCGGACTATGGCTACACCTTC	CASSLSPPLRDRADYGYTF
.	16	TRBV28	TRBJ2-7	TRBD2	TGTGCCAGCAGTCCAGTGGGACTAGCGGGAGTATACGAGCAGTACTTC	CASSPVGLAGVYEQYF
.	18	TRBV7-2	TRBJ2-1	.	TGTGCCAGCAGCTTAGTCGGGGGTCTTATGAGCTCCTACAATGAGCAGTTCTTC	CASSLVGGLMSSYNEQFF
.	15	TRBV5-4	TRBJ2-7	TRBD2	TGTGCCAGCAGCTTCCGCGGGGGGAGCTCCTACGAGCAGTACTTC	CASSFRGGSSYEQYF
.	13	TRBV2	TRBJ2-4	TRBD2	TGTGCCAGCAGAGGACTAGCCCCGGGAATTCAGTACTTC	CASRGLAPGIQYF
.	13	TRBV6-1	TRBJ2-5	.	TGTGCCAGCAGTGAAAACAGGCAAGAGACCCAGTACTTC	CASSENRQETQYF
.	12	TRBV28	TRBJ1-5	.	TGTGCCAGCAGCCTCCAGGGTCAGCCCCAGCATTTT	CASSLQGQPQHF
.	16	TRBV9	TRBJ2-5	.	TGTGCCAGCAGCGTAGGGACTCTAGCCGGTCAAGAGACCCAGTACTTC	CASSVGTLAGQETQYF
.	15	TRBV29-1	TRBJ2-1	TRBD2	TGCAGCGTTCGAGCGGGAGGGCAATCCTACAATGAGCAGTTCTTC	CSVRAGGQSYNEQFF
.	13	TRBV13	TRBJ2-1	.	TGTGCCAGCAGCTCGCGAATAGCGGCTATGGAGTTCTTC	CASSSRIAAMEFF
.	15	TRBV28	TRBJ2-3	TRBD2	TGTGCCAGCAGTTTTATAGCGGGAGGGTCAGATACGCAGTATTTT	CASSFIAGGSDTQYF
.	14	TRBV10-3	TRBJ1-1	.	TGTGCCATCAGCCCCATCGACAGGAACACTGAAGCTTTCTTT	CAISPIDRNTEAFF
.	14	TRBV6-6	TRBJ2-1	.	TGTGCCAGCAGTTCAGATAGCGGCCACAATGAGCAGTTCTTC	CASSSDSGHNEQFF
.	14	TRBV6-1	TRBJ2-7	.	TGTGCCAGCAGTGAAGTTCAACAGGCCTACGAGCAGTACTTC	CASSEVQQAYEQYF
.	16	TRBV27	TRBJ1-1	.	TGTGCCAGCAGTCCCTCTATTTTGGGCCGACACACTGAAGCTTTCTTT	CASSPSILGRHTEAFF
once	15	TRBV29-1	TRBJ2-1	TRBD2	TGCAGCGTTGGCAGGGGACTAGATACTATCAATGAGCAGTTCTTC	CSVGRGLDTINEQFF
.	15	TRBV27	TRBJ2-1	TRBD1	TGTGCCAGCAGTACGGGACAGGGGCCCTACAATGAGCAGTTCTTC	CASSTGQGPYNEQFF
once	13	TRBV27	TRBJ2-7	.	TGTGCCAGCGGTGGCGGTTTAACCTACGAGCAGTACTTC	CASGGGLTYEQYF
.	16	TRBV13	TRBJ2-3	.	TGTGCCAGCAGCTTCAATTACGGCCGGTCGGGAGATACGCAGTATTTT	CASSFNYGRSGDTQYF
.	15	TRBV5-1	TRBJ2-2	TRBD1	TGCGCCAGCAGCGCAGGGGGATTTGGGACCGGGGAGCTGTTTTTT	CASSAGGFGTGELFF
once	16	TRBV5-1	TRBJ2-3	.	TGCGCCAGCAGCCCGCGCCTTGAAGCGGTCACAGATACGCAGTATTTT	CASSPRLEAVTDTQYF
.	12	TRBV29-1	TRBJ2-1	.	TGCAGCGTTCGGACTCTGATCAATGAGCAGTTCTTC	CSVRTLINEQFF
.	15	TRBV11-3	TRBJ2-3	.	TGTGCCAGCAGCTTCTTCAGTTATAGCACAGATACGCAGTATTTT	CASSFFSYSTDTQYF
.	15	TRBV4-2	TRBJ2-5	.	TGTGCCAGCAGCCCCCGAGTAAGCCTGGAAGAGACCCAGTACTTC	CASSPRVSLEETQYF
.	15	TRBV6-5	TRBJ2-3	TRBD2	TGTGCCAGCAGTTACGGGACTAGCGTGTCTGATACGCAGTATTTT	CASSYGTSVSDTQYF
.	15	TRBV9	TRBJ1-1	TRBD1	TGTGCCAGCAGCGTAGGCGACAGGGAATTAACTGAAGCTTTCTTT	CASSVGDRELTEAFF
.	16	TRBV2	TRBJ2-1	TRBD2	TGTGCCAGCAGTCACCTGACTAGCGGGACGGCCGGGGGGCAGTTCTTC	CASSHLTSGTAGGQFF